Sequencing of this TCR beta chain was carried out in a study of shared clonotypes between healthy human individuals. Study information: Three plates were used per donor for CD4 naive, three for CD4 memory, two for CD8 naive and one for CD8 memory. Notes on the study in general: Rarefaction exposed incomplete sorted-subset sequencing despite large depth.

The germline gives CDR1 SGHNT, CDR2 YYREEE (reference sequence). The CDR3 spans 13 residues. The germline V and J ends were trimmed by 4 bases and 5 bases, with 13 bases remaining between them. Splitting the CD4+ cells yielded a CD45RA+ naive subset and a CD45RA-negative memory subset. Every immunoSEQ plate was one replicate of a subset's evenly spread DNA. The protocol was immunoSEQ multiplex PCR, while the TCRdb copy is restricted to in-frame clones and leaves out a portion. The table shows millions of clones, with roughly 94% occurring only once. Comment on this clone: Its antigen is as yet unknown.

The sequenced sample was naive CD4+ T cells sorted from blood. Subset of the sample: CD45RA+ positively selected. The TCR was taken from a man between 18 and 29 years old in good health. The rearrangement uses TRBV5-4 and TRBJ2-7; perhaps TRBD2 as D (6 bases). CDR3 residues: CASSATAGNEQYF. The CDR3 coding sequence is TGTGCCAGCAGCGCTACAGCGGGTAACGAGCAGTACTTC.